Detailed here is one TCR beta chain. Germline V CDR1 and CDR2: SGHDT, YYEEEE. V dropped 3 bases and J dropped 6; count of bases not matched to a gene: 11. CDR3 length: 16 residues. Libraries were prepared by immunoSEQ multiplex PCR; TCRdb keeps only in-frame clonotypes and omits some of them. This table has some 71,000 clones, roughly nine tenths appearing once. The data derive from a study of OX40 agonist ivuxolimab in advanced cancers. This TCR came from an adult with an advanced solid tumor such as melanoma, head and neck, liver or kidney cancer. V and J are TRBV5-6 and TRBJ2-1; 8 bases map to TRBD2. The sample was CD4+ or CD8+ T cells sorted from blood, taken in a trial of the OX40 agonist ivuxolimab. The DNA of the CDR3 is TGTGCCAGCAGCTCCTTATTAGCGGGACAATTCAATGAGCAGTTCTTC. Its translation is CASSSLLAGQFNEQFF.